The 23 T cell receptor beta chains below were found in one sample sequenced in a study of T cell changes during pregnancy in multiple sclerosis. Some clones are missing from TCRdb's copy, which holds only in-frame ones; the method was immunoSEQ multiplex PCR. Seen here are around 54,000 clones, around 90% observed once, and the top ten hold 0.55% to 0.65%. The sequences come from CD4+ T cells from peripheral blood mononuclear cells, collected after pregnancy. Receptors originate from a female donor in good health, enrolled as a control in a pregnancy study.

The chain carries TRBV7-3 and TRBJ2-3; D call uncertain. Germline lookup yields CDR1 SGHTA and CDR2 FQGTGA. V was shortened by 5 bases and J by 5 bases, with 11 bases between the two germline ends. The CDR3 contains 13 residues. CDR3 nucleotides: TGTGCCAGCAGCCCCGCGCCCCAAGATACGCAGTATTTT. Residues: CASSPAPQDTQYF.

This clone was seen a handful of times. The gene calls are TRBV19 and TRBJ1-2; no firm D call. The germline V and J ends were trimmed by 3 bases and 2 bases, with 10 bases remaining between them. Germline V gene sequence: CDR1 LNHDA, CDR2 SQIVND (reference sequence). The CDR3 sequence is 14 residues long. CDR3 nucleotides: TGTGCCAGTAGTATCTTAGTAGCAAACTATGGCTACACCTTC. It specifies CASSILVANYGYTF.

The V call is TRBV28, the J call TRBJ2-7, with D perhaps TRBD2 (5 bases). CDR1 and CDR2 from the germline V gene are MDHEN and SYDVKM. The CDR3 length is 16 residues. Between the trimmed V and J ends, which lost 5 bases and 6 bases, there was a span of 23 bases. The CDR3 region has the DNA TGTGCCAGCAGTGGATCGGGGTCCGGTGTTCCGGGCGAGCAGTACTTC. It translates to CASSGSGSGVPGEQYF.

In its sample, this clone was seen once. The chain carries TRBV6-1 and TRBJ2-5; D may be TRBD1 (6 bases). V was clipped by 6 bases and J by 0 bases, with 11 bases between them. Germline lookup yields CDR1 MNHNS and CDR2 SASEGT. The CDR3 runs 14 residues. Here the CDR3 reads CASRVTGNQETQYF. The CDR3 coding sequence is TGTGCCAGCAGGGTGACAGGCAACCAAGAGACCCAGTACTTC.

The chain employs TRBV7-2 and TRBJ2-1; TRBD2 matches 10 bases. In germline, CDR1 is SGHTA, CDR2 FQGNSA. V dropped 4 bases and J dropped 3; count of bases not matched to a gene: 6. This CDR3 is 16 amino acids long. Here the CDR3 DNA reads TGTGCCAGCAGCTCAGGACCTAGCGGGAGCTACAATGAGCAGTTCTTC. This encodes CASSSGPSGSYNEQFF. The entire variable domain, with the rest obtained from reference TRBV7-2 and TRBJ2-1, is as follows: GAGVSQSPSNKVTEKGKDVELRCDPISGHTALYWYRQSLGQGLEFLIYFQGNSAPDKSGLPSDRFSAERTGGSVSTLTIQRTQQEDSAVYLCASSSGPSGSYNEQFFGPGTRLTVL.

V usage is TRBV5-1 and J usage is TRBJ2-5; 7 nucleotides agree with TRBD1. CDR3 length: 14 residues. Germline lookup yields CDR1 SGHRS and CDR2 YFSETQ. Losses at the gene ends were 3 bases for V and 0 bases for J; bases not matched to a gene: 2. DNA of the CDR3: TGCGCCAGCAGCTCGGGACAGTACCAAGAGACCCAGTACTTC. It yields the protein CASSSGQYQETQYF.

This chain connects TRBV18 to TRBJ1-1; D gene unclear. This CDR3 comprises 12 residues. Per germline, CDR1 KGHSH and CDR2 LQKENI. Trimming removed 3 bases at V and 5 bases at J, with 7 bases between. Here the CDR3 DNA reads TGTGCCAGCTCACCGCGGGAGACTGAAGCTTTCTTT. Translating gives CASSPRETEAFF. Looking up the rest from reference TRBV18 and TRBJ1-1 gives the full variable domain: NAGVMQNPRHLVRRRGQEARLRCSPMKGHSHVYWYRQLPEEGLKFMVYLQKENIIDESGMPKERFSAEFPKEGPSILRIQQVVRGDSAAYFCASSPRETEAFFGQGTRLTVV.

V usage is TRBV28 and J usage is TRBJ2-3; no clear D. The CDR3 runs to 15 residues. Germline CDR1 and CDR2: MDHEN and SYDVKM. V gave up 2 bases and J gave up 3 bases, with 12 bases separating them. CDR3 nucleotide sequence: TGTGCCAGCAGTTTAAGTCCCTCAGGTACAGATACGCAGTATTTT. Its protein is CASSLSPSGTDTQYF.

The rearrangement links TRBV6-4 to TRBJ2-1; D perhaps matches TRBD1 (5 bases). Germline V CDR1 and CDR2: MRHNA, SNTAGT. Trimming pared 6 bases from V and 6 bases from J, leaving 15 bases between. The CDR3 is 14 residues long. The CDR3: CASRGVGLSNEQFF. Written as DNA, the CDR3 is TGTGCCAGCAGAGGGGTAGGGCTGTCCAATGAGCAGTTCTTC.

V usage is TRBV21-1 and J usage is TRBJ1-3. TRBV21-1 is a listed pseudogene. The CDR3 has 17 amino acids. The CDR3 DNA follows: TGTGCCAGCAGCAACTGCTTAGCTACACACGCACGAAACACCATATATTTT. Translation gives CASSNCLATHARNTIYF.

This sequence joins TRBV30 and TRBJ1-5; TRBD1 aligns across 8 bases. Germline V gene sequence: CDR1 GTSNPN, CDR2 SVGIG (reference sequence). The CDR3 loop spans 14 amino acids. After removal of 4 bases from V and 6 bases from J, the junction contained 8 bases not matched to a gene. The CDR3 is CAWNQGAPRQPQHF. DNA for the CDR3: TGTGCCTGGAATCAGGGGGCACCCCGTCAGCCCCAGCATTTT.

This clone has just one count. DNA of the CDR3: TGTGCCAGTAGTATTCTCTTTCGCCGGGACAGGATACACTCTGGAAACACCATATATTTT. Amino acids: CASSILFRRDRIHSGNTIYF. The rearrangement links TRBV19 to TRBJ1-3; 8 nucleotides agree with TRBD1. The ends lost 3 bases at V and 0 bases at J; junction bases unmatched: 16. The germline gives CDR1 LNHDA, CDR2 SQIVND (reference sequence). This CDR3 contains 20 residues.

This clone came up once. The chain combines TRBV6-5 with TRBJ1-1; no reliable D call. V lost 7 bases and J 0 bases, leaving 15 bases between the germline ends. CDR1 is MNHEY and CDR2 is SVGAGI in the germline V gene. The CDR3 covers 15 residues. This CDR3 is CASTEAGSLNTEAFF. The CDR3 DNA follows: TGTGCCAGCACCGAAGCCGGGAGCTTGAACACTGAAGCTTTCTTT.

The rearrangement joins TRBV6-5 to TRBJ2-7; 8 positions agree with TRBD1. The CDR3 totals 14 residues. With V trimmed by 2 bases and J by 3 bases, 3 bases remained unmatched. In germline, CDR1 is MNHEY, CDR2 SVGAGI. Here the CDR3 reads CASSYGGQGYEQYF. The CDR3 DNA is TGTGCCAGCAGTTACGGTGGACAGGGCTACGAGCAGTACTTC.

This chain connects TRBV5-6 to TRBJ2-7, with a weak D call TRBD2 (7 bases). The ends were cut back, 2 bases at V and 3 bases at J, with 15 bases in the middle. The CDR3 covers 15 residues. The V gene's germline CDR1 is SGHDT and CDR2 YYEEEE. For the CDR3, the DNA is TGTGCCAGCAGCTTCGGGGCGGGGGCTTACTACGAGCAGTACTTC. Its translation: CASSFGAGAYYEQYF.

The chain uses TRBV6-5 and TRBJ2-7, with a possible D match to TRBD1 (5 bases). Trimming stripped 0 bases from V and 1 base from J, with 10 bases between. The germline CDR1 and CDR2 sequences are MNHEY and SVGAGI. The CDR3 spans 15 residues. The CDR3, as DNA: TGTGCCAGCAGTTACTCTGGGGCCGGATCCTACGAGCAGTACTTC. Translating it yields CASSYSGAGSYEQYF.

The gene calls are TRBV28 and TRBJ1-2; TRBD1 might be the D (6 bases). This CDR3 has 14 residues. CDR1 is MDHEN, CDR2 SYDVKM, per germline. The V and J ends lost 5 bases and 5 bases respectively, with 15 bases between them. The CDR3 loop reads CASSPDRFGYGYTF. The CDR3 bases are TGTGCCAGCAGTCCTGACAGGTTCGGGTATGGCTACACCTTC.

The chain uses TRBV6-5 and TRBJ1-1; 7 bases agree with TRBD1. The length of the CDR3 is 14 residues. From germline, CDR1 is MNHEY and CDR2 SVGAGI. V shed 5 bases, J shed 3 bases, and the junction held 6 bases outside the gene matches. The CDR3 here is CASSGGQGDTEAFF. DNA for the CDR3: TGTGCCAGCAGTGGAGGTCAGGGGGACACTGAAGCTTTCTTT.

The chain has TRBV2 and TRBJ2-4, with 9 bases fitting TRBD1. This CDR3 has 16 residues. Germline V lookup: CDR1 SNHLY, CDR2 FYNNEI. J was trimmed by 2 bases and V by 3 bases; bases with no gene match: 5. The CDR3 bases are TGTGCCAGCAGTGAGACGGGACAGGGTACCAAAAACATTCAGTACTTC. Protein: CASSETGQGTKNIQYF.

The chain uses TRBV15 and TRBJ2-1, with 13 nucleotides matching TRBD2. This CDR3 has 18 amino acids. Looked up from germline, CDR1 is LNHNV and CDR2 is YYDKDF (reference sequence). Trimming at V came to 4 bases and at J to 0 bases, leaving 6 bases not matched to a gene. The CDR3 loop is CATSTTSGRIRSYNEQFF. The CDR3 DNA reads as TGTGCCACCAGCACGACTAGCGGGAGGATCCGCTCCTACAATGAGCAGTTCTTC.

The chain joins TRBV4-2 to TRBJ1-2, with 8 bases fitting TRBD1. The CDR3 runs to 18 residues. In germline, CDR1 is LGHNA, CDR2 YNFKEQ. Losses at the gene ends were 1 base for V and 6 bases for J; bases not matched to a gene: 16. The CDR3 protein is CASSQAQTMSGGRDGYTF. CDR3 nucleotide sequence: TGTGCCAGCAGCCAAGCCCAAACGATGTCAGGGGGCCGGGATGGCTACACCTTC.

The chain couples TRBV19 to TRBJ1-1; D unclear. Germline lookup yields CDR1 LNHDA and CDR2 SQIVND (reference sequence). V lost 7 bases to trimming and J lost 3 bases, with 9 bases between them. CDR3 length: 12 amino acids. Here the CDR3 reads CASIAEDTEAFF. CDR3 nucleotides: TGTGCCAGTATTGCGGAGGACACTGAAGCTTTCTTT.

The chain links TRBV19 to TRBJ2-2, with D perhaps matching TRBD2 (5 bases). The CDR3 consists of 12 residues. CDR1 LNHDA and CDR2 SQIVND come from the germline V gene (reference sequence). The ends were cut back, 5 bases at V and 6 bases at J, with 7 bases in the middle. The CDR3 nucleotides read TGTGCCAGTAGTTTGAGGGCCGGGGAGCTGTTTTTT. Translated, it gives CASSLRAGELFF. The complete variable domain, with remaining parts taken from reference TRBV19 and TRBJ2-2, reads DGGITQSPKYLFRKEGQNVTLSCEQNLNHDAMYWYRQDPGQGLRLIYYSQIVNDFQKGDIAEGYSVSREKKESFPLTVTSAQKNPTAFYLCASSLRAGELFFGEGSRLTVL.